What follows describes a single TCR beta chain. Original processing notes: Scientists estimated how many nucleated cells there were by amplifying reference gene primers. The repertoire was sequenced with immunoSEQ multiplex PCR; TCRdb's copy has only in-frame clones and lacks some. V and J calls and clone size come straight from that table; D and trimming were deduced from the DNA. Of approximately 260,000 clones in the sample, 88% are singletons; the top ten hold roughly 10%. This entry belongs to a study of blood T cell repertoires in COVID-19. Study information: From T cells, B-cell-depleted T cells, or PBMCs came the material, which was cDNA or gDNA.

The CDR3 is 13 amino acids. Trimming took 1 base from V and 7 from J, leaving 10 bases between them. Germline assignment: CDR1 SQVTM and CDR2 ANQGSEA. Sequenced: peripheral blood. The chain recombines TRBV29-1 with TRBJ1-4; the D gene is possibly TRBD1 (5 bases). This clonotype was obtained from a woman aged 70-85 years with COVID-19, enrolled during active disease. This chain's CDR3 is CSVEVGRGEKLFF. CDR3 nucleotide sequence: TGCAGCGTTGAAGTCGGTAGGGGTGAAAAACTGTTTTTT.